The source of this T cell receptor beta chain is a study of blood T cell repertoires in COVID-19. Overall study: The analysed material was cDNA or gDNA that came from T cells, B-cell-depleted T cells, or PBMCs.

Authors' processing steps: Amplification of reference gene primers provided the estimated nucleated cell counts. Data came from immunoSEQ multiplex PCR; TCRdb stores just in-frame clones and leaves some out. The V and J calls and clone size were taken over from that table, and D and trimming were inferred from the DNA. The sample comprises 110,000 to 150,000 clones, roughly 80% of which are singletons, and 3% to 3.5% rests with the top ten. The CDR3 runs to 14 residues. The germline V gene encodes CDR1 GTSNPN and CDR2 SVGIG (reference sequence). V lost 7 bases and J lost 1, with 17 bases in between. The rearrangement uses TRBV30 and TRBJ2-7; possible D gene TRBD2, 6 bases. This TCR was sampled from a woman of 80 years or more with acute or convalescent COVID-19. The sequenced sample consisted of peripheral blood. The CDR3 spells CASPAEGRSYEQYF. The CDR3 nucleotides are TGTGCCTCCCCCGCGGAGGGGAGATCCTACGAGCAGTACTTC.